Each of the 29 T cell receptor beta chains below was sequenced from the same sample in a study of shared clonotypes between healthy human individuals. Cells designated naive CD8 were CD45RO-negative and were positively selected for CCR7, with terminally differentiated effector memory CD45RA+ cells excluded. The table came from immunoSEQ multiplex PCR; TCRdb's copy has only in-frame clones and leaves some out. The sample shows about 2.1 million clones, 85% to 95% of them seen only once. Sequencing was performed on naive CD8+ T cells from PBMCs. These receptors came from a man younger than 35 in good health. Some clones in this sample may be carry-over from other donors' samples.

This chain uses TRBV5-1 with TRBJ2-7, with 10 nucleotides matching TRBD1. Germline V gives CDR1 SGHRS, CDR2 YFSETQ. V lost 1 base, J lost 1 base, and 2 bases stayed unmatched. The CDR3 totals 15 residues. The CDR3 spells CASSLRGQGSYEQYF. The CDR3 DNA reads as TGCGCCAGCAGCTTGCGGGGACAGGGGTCCTACGAGCAGTACTTC.

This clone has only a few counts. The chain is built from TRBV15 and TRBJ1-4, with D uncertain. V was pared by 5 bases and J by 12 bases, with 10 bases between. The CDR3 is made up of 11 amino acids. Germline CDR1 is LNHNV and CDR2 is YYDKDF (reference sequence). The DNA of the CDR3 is TGTGCCACCAGCTCCTTAGCGGAACTGTTTTTT. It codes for CATSSLAELFF.

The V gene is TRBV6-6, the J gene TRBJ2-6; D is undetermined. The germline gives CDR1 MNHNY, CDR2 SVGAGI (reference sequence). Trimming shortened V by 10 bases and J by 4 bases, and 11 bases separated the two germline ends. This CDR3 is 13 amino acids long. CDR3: CATLRVGANVLTF. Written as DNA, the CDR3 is TGTGCCACCCTGCGAGTCGGGGCCAACGTCCTGACTTTC.

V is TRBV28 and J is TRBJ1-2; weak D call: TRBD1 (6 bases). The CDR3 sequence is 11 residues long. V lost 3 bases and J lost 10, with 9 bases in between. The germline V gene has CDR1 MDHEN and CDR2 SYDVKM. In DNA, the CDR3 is TGTGCCAGCAGTTTCTCAGGGGACTACACCTTC. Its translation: CASSFSGDYTF.

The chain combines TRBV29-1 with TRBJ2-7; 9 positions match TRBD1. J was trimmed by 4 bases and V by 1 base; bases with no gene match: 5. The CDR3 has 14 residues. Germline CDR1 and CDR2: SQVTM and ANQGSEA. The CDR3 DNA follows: TGCAGCGTTGAAGTCCGGGACAGGGAATACGAGCAGTACTTC. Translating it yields CSVEVRDREYEQYF.

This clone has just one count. The CDR3 spells CASTPSTGWAEKLFF. CDR3 in DNA: TGTGCCAGTACCCCCTCGACAGGGTGGGCTGAAAAACTGTTTTTT. The chain carries TRBV19 and TRBJ1-4; 7 bases match TRBD1. Germline CDR1 is LNHDA and CDR2 is SQIVND (reference sequence). The ends lost 7 bases at V and 7 bases at J; junction bases unmatched: 12. CDR3 length: 15 residues.

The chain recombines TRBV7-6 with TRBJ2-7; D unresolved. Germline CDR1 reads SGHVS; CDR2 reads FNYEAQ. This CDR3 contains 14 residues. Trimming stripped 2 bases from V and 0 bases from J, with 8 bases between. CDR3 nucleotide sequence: TGTGCCAGCAGCTTAAGTACAACCTCCTACGAGCAGTACTTC. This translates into CASSLSTTSYEQYF.

The CDR3, as DNA: TGTGCCATCAGTGAGTCCGAAACTCCCCGGAGGGGCGAGCAGTACTTC. It is translated as CAISESETPRRGEQYF. The J gene is TRBJ2-7, the V gene TRBV10-3; possibly TRBD2 for D (6 bases). Germline assignment: CDR1 ENHRY and CDR2 SYGVKD. V lost 0 bases to trimming and J lost 6 bases, with 18 bases between them. The CDR3 covers 16 residues.

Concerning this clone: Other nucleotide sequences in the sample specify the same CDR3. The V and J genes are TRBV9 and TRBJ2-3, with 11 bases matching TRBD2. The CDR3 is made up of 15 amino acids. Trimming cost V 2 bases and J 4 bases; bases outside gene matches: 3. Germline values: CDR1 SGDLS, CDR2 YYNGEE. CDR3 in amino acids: CASSVALAGADTQYF. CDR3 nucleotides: TGTGCCAGCAGCGTCGCACTAGCGGGGGCAGATACGCAGTATTTT. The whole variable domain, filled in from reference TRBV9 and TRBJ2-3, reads DSGVTQTPKHLITATGQRVTLRCSPRSGDLSVYWYQQSLDQGLQFLIQYYNGEERAKGNILERFSAQQFPDLHSELNLSSLELGDSALYFCASSVALAGADTQYFGPGTRLTVL.

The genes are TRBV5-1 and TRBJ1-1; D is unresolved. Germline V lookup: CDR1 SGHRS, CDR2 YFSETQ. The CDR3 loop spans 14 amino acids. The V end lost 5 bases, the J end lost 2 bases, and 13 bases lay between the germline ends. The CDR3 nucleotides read TGCGCCAGCAGTATTAATAACCAAAACACTGAAGCTTTCTTT. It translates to CASSINNQNTEAFF.

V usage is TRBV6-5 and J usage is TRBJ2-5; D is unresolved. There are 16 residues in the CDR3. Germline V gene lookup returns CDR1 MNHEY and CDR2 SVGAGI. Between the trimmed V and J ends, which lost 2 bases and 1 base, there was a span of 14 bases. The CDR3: CASSYGPTWTQETQYF. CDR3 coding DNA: TGTGCCAGCAGTTACGGCCCCACGTGGACCCAAGAGACCCAGTACTTC.

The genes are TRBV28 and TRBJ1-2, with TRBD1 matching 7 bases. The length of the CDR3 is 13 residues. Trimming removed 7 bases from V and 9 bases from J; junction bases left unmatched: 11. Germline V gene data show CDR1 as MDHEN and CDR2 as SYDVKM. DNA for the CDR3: TGTGCCAGCACCTTAAGCACAGGGGTAAGCTACACCTTC. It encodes CASTLSTGVSYTF.

CDR3 residues: CAISLLAELSYNEQFF. Written as DNA, the CDR3 is TGTGCCATCAGCCTACTAGCGGAGCTTTCCTACAATGAGCAGTTCTTC. V and J are TRBV10-3 and TRBJ2-1; 8 nucleotides agree with TRBD2. In germline, CDR1 is ENHRY, CDR2 SYGVKD. The trim removed 6 bases at V and 1 base at J, leaving 8 bases unmatched. CDR3 length: 16 amino acids.

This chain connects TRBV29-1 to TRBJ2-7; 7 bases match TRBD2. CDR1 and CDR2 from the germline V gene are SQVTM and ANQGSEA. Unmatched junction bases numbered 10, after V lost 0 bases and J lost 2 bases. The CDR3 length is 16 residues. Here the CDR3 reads CSVEDPSAGVPYEQYF. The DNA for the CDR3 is TGCAGCGTTGAAGATCCGTCTGCGGGAGTACCCTACGAGCAGTACTTC.

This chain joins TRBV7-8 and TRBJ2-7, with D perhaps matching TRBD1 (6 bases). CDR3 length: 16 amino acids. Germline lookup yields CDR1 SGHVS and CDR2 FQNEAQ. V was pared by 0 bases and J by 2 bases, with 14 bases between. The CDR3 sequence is CASSLATGYVPYEQYF. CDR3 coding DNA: TGTGCCAGCAGCTTAGCTACAGGGTACGTACCCTACGAGCAGTACTTC.

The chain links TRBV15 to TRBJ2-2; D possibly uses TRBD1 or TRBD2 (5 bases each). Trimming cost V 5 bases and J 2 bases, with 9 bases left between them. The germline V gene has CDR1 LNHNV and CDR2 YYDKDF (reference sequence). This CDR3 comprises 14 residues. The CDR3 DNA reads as TGTGCCACCAGCCAGAGGGGTAACACCGGGGAGCTGTTTTTT. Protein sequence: CATSQRGNTGELFF. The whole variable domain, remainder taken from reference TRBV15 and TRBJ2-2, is DAMVIQNPRYQVTQFGKPVTLSCSQTLNHNVMYWYQQKSSQAPKLLFHYYDKDFNNEADTPDNFQSRRPNTSFCFLDIRSPGLGDTAMYLCATSQRGNTGELFFGEGSRLTVL.

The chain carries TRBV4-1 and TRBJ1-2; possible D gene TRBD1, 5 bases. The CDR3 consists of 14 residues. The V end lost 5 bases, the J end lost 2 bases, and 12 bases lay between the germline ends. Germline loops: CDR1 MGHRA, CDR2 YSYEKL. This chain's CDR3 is CASSVLGENYGYTF. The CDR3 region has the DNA TGCGCCAGCAGCGTCTTGGGGGAAAACTATGGCTACACCTTC.

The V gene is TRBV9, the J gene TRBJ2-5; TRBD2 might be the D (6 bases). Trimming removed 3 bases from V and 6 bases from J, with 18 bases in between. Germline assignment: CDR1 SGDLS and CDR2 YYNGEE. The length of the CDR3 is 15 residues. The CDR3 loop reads CASSAEWGVRKTQYF. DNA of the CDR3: TGTGCCAGCAGCGCAGAGTGGGGGGTCAGGAAGACCCAGTACTTC.

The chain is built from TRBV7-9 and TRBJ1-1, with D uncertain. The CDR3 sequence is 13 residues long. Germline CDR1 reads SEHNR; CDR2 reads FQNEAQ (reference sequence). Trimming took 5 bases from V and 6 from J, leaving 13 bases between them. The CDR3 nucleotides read TGTGCCAGCAGCCCCGCTCAGACCGCTGAAGCTTTCTTT. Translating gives CASSPAQTAEAFF.

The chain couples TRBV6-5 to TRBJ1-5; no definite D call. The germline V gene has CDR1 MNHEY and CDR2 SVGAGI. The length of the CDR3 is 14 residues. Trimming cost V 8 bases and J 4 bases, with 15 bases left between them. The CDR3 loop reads CASSLRAANQPQHF. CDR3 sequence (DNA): TGTGCCAGCTCTCTTAGAGCAGCAAATCAGCCCCAGCATTTT.

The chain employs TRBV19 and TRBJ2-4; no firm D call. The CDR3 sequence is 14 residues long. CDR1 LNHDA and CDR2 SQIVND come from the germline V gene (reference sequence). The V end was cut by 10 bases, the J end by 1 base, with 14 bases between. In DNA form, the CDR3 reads TGTGCCACCGGATGGTCCAGGGCCAAAAACATTCAGTACTTC. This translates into CATGWSRAKNIQYF.

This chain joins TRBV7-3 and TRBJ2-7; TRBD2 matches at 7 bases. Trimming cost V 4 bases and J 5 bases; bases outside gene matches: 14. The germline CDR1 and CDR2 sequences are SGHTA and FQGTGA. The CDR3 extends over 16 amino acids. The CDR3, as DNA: TGTGCCAGCAGCTGGGGGAGCCTAGCGGAGGGGCACGAGCAGTACTTC. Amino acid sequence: CASSWGSLAEGHEQYF.

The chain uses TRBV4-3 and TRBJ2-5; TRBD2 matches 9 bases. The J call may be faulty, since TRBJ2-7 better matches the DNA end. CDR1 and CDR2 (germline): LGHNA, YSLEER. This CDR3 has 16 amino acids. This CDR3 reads CASSQGLSGRNYEQYF. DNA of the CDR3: TGCGCCAGCAGCCAAGGTCTGAGCGGGAGGAACTACGAGCAGTACTTC.

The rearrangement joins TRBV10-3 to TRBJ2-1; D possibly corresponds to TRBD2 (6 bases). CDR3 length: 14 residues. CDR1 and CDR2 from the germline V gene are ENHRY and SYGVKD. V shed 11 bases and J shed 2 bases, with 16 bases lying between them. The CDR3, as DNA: TGTGCCTCCAATAGCGGCTCTGCCTACAATGAGCAGTTCTTC. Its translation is CASNSGSAYNEQFF.

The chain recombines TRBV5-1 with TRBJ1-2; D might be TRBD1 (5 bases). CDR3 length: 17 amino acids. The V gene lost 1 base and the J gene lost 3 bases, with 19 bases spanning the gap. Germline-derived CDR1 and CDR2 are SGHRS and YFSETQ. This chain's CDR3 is CASSLYHAGTVDYGYTF. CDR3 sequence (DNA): TGCGCCAGCAGCTTGTACCACGCCGGGACCGTTGACTATGGCTACACCTTC. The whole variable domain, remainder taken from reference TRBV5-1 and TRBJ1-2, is KAGVTQTPRYLIKTRGQQVTLSCSPISGHRSVSWYQQTPGQGLQFLFEYFSETQRNKGNFPGRFSGRQFSNSRSEMNVSTLELGDSALYLCASSLYHAGTVDYGYTFGSGTRLTVV.

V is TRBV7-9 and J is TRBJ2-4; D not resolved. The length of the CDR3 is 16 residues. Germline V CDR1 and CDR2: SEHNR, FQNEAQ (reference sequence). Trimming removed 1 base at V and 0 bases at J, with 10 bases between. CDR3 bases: TGTGCCAGCAGCTTAGACAATCCGATAGCCAAAAACATTCAGTACTTC. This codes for CASSLDNPIAKNIQYF.

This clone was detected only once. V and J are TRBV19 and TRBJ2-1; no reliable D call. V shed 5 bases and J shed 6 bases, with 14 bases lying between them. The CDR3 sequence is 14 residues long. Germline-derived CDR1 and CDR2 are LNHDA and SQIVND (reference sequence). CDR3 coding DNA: TGTGCCAGTAGTCTCCGGGCTCTTTTCAATGAGCAGTTCTTC. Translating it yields CASSLRALFNEQFF.

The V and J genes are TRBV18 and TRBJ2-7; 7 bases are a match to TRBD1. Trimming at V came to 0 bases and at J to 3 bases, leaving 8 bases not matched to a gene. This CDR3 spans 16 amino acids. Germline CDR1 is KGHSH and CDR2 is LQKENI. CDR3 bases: TGTGCCAGCTCACCACCGTTCGCGACAGGGCTCTACGAGCAGTACTTC. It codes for CASSPPFATGLYEQYF. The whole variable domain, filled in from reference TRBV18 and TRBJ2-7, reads NAGVMQNPRHLVRRRGQEARLRCSPMKGHSHVYWYRQLPEEGLKFMVYLQKENIIDESGMPKERFSAEFPKEGPSILRIQQVVRGDSAAYFCASSPPFATGLYEQYFGPGTRLTVT.

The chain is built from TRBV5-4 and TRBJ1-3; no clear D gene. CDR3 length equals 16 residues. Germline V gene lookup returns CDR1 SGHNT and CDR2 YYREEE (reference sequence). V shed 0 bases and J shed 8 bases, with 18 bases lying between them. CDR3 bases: TGTGCCAGCAGCTTGGGCGGGGAGGTCCCGAGGGACACCATATATTTT. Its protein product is CASSLGGEVPRDTIYF.